This T cell receptor beta chain stems from a study of T cells in Graves' hyperthyroidism and ophthalmopathy. Overall study findings and caveats: Most thyroid clonotypes expanded above 0.001 appeared in blood too.

This clonotype has a handful of counts. Its cognate antigen is unknown. TCR beta CDR3 regions were amplified from RNA transcripts. Initially, a first-round RT-PCR of the TCR CDR3 employed the HTBI primer set. One entry per CDR3 protein, called by TCRdb with MiXCR from the multiplex PCR reads. The sample includes about 680,000 distinct CDR3 sequences, roughly a third seen only once; the top ten take around 32%. The germline V gene encodes CDR1 DFQATT and CDR2 SNEGSKA (reference sequence). The CDR3 runs to 14 residues. J gave up 4 bases and V 5 bases, and 8 bases lay outside the gene matches. The gene calls are TRBV20-1 and TRBJ1-1, with 9 bases aligning to TRBD1. The sample was blood. The clonotype was recovered from a woman between 40 and 50 years old with Graves' hyperthyroidism. The CDR3 here is CSALWQTGGTEAFF. The CDR3 DNA sequence: TGCAGTGCTCTGTGGCAGACAGGGGGCACTGAAGCTTTCTTT.